This T cell receptor beta chain is from a study of T cell changes during pregnancy in multiple sclerosis (dated by TCRdb to about 2019). Broadly, across the study: In women with multiple sclerosis, the researchers looked at how the T cell repertoire shifted as pregnancy progressed.

About this clone: Its recognized antigen is unknown. Per-base qualities were not stored, and no clone one base away is much larger.

CDR1 SEHNR and CDR2 FQNEAQ are derived from the germline V gene (reference sequence). Germline trimming amounts to 4 bases on V and 8 bases on J, with 10 as the count of junction bases outside the gene matches. The CDR3 spans 15 residues, from the cysteine through the phenylalanine. This entry keeps only the CDR3 DNA: 45 bases, framed from base 1. The library was produced with the immunoSEQ multiplex PCR assay. This immuneACCESS table, as held by TCRdb, lists in-frame sequences with V and J called but not all clones. Of the missing ones, under half trace to an unresolved V gene in checked studies; the others have no known cause. Here the sample has 98,000 or so clones; over 85% occur a single time. 0.99% of the sample comes from the top ten.

This chain joins TRBV7-9 to TRBJ2-1; 8 bases in between match TRBD1. The sequence came from a female donor with multiple sclerosis, enrolled in a pregnancy study. Material: peripheral blood, obtained after pregnancy. The encoded CDR3 is CASSSSDRVDHEQFF. At the DNA level, the sequence is TGTGCCAGCAGCTCCTCGGACAGGGTAGACCATGAGCAGTTCTTC.